This T cell receptor (beta chain) was profiled in a study of T cell responses to AZD1222 COVID-19 vaccine. The study, taken as a whole, reports: Clonal diversity was possibly underestimated; the donors were predominantly white British and more often female. Recipients of AZD1222 seropositive at baseline numbered only five or six. Spike-wide vaccine-associated CD4 TCRs dominated at 160-218 and 743-854.

A note on this clone: Its specificity is unknown.

Produced via immunoSEQ multiplex PCR; TCRdb's table is partial and in-frame only. The repertoire includes 150,000 to 250,000 clones, 91% of them detected once, and around 3.5% sits in the top ten. This CDR3 has 16 amino acids. Germline loops: CDR1 WNHNN, CDR2 SYGVQD (reference sequence). Between the trimmed V and J ends, which lost 2 bases and 4 bases, there was a span of 17 bases. The rearrangement joins TRBV10-1 to TRBJ1-2; D gene ambiguous. The sequencing here drew on peripheral blood, taken 28 days after the second AZD1222 dose. The sequence derives from an adult who received the AZD1222 COVID-19 vaccine. CDR3 sequence reads: CASSETITPDGYGYTF. The DNA for the CDR3 is TGCGCCAGCAGTGAGACTATTACCCCGGACGGCTATGGCTACACCTTC.